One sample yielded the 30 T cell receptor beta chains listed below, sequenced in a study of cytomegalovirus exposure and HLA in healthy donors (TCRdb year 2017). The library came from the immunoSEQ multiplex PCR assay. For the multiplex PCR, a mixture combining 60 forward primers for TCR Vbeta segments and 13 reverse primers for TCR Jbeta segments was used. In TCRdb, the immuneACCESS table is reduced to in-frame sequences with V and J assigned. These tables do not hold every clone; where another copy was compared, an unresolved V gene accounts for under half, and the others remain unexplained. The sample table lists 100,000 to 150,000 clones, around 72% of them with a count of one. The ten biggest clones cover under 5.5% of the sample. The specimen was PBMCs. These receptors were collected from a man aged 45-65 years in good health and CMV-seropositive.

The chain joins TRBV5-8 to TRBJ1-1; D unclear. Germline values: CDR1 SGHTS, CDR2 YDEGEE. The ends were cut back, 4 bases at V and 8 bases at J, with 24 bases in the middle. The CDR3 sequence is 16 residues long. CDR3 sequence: CASSPSRRPLTTEAFF. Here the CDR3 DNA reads TGTGCCAGCAGCCCAAGTAGGCGGCCGCTAACGACGGAAGCTTTCTTT.

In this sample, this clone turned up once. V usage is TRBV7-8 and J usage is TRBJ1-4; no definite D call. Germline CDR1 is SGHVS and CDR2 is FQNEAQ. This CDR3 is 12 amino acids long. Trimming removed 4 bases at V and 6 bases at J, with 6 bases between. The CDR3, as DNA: TGTGCCAGCAGCTCTCCCCATGAAAAACTGTTTTTT. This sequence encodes CASSSPHEKLFF. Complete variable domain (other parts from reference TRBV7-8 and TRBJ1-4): GAGVSQSPRYKVAKRGQDVALRCDPISGHVSLFWYQQALGQGPEFLTYFQNEAQLDKSGLPSDRFFAERPEGSVSTLKIQRTQQEDSAVYLCASSSPHEKLFFGSGTQLSVL.

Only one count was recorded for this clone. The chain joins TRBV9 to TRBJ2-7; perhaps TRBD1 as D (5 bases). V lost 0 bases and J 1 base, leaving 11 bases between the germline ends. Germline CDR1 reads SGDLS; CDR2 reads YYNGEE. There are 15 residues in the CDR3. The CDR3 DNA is TGTGCCAGCAGCGTAGAGAGGACATTTTCCTACGAGCAGTACTTC. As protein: CASSVERTFSYEQYF.

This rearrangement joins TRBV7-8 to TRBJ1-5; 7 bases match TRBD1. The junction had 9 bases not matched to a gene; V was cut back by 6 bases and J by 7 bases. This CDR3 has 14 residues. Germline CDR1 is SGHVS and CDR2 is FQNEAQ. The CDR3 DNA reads TGTGCCAGCAGATCAGGGGGGACGGGCCAGCCCCAGCATTTT. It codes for CASRSGGTGQPQHF.

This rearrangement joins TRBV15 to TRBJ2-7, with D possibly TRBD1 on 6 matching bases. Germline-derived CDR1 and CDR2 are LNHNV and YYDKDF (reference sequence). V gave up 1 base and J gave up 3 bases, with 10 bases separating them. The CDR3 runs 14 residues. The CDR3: CATSRAKDSYEQYF. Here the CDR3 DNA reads TGTGCCACCAGCAGAGCCAAGGACAGCTACGAGCAGTACTTC.

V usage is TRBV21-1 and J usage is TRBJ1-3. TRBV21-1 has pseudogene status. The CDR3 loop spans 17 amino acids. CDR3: CASSKEDQASSGNTIYF. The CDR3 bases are TGTGCCAGCAGCAAAGAAGATCAAGCGAGCTCTGGAAACACCATATATTTT.

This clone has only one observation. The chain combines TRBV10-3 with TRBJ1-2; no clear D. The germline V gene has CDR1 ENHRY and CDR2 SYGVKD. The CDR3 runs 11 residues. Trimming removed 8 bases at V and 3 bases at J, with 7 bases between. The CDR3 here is CAISEDYGYTF. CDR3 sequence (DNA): TGTGCCATCTCCGAGGACTATGGCTACACCTTC.

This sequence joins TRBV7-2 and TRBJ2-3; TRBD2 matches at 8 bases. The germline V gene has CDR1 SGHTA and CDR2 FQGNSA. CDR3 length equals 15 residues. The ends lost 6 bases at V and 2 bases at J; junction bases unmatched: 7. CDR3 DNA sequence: TGTGCCAGCAGTATGGGCGGGGGGCCCACAGATACGCAGTATTTT. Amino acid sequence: CASSMGGGPTDTQYF.

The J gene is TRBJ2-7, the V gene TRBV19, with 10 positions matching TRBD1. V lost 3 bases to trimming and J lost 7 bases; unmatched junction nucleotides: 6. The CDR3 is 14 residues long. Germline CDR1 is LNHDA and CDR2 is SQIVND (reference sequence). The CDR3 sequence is CASSMTGGPGEQYF. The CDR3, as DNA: TGTGCCAGTAGTATGACAGGGGGCCCGGGGGAGCAGTACTTC.

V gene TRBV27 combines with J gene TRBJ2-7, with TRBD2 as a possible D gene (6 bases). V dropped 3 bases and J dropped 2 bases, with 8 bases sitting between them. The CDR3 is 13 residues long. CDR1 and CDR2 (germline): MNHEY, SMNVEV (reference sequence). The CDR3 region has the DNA TGTGCCAGCAGTTTGGGGGGTCCCTACGAGCAGTACTTC. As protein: CASSLGGPYEQYF.

As DNA, the CDR3 is TGCAGCGGGACAGGGACCTATGGCTACACCTTC. As protein: CSGTGTYGYTF. The J gene is TRBJ1-2, the V gene TRBV29-1, with 8 bases aligning to TRBD1. Looked up from germline, CDR1 is SQVTM and CDR2 is ANQGSEA. Unmatched junction bases numbered 2, after V lost 7 bases and J lost 4 bases. The CDR3 consists of 11 residues.

CDR3 residues: CASSQTGTYEQYF. CDR3 bases: TGTGCCAGCAGCCAAACAGGGACCTACGAGCAGTACTTC. This chain connects TRBV25-1 to TRBJ2-7, with D possibly matching TRBD1 (6 bases). V lost 6 bases to trimming and J lost 2 bases, with 11 bases between them. Looked up from germline, CDR1 is MGHDK and CDR2 is SYGVNS. There are 13 residues in the CDR3.

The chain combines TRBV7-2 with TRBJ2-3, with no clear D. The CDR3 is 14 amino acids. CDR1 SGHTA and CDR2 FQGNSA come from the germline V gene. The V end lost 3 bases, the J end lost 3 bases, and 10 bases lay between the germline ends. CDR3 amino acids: CASSFRRGTDTQYF. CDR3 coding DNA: TGTGCCAGCAGCTTCCGTCGCGGAACAGATACGCAGTATTTT.

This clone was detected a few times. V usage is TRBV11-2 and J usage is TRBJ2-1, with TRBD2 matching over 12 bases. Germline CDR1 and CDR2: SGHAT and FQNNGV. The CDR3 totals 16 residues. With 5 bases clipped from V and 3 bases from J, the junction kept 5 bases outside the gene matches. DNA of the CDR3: TGTGCCAGCAGCCGGACTAGCGGGAACAGCTACAATGAGCAGTTCTTC. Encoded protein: CASSRTSGNSYNEQFF.

CDR3 sequence reads: CASRKSGGETQYF. The CDR3 DNA sequence: TGTGCCAGCAGGAAATCCGGCGGAGAGACCCAGTACTTC. The V and J genes are TRBV7-2 and TRBJ2-5; D gene ambiguous. Germline CDR1 SGHTA, CDR2 FQGNSA. The CDR3 totals 13 residues. V was shortened by 6 bases and J by 4 bases, with 12 bases between the two germline ends.

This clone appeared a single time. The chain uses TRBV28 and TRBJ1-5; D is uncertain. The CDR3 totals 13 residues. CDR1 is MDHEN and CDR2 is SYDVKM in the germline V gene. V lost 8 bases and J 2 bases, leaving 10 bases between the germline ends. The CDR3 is CASLPRGNQPQHF. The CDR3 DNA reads TGTGCCAGCCTCCCCCGAGGCAATCAGCCCCAGCATTTT.

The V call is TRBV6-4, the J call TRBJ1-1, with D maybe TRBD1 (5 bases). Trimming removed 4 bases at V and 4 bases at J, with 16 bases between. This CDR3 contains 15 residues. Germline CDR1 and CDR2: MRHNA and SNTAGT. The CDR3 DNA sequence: TGTGCCAGCAGTGTCGGGGATTCCGGGGGCACTGAAGCTTTCTTT. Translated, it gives CASSVGDSGGTEAFF.

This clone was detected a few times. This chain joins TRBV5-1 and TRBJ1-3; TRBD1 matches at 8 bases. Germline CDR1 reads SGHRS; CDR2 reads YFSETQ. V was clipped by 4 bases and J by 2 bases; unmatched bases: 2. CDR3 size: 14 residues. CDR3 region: CASSPGGAGNTIYF. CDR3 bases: TGCGCCAGCAGCCCAGGGGGCGCTGGAAACACCATATATTTT. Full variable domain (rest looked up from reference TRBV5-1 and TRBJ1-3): KAGVTQTPRYLIKTRGQQVTLSCSPISGHRSVSWYQQTPGQGLQFLFEYFSETQRNKGNFPGRFSGRQFSNSRSEMNVSTLELGDSALYLCASSPGGAGNTIYFGEGSWLTVV.

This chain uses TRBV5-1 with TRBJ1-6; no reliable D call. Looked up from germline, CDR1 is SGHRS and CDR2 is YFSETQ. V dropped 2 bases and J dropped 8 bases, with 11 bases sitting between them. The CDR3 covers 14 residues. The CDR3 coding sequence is TGCGCCAGCAGCTTAAGCAGAGGAGATTCACCCCTCCACTTT. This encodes CASSLSRGDSPLHF.

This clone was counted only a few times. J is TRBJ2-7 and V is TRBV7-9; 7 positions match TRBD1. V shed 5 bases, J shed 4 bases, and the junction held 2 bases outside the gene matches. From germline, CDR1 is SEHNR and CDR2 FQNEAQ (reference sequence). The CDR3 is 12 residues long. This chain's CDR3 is CASSAQGYEQYF. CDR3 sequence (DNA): TGTGCCAGCAGCGCACAGGGGTACGAGCAGTACTTC. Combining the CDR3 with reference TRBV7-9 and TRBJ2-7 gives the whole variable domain DTGVSQNPRHKITKRGQNVTFRCDPISEHNRLYWYRQTLGQGPEFLTYFQNEAQLEKSRLLSDRFSAERPKGSFSTLEIQRTEQGDSAMYLCASSAQGYEQYFGPGTRLTVT.

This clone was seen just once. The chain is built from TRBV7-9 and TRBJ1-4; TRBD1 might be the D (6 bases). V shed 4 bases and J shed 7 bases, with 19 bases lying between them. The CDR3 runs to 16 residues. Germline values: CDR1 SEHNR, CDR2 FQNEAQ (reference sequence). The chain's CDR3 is CASSSVTGLKSEKLFF. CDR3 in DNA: TGTGCCAGCAGCTCGGTTACAGGGCTGAAAAGTGAAAAACTGTTTTTT.

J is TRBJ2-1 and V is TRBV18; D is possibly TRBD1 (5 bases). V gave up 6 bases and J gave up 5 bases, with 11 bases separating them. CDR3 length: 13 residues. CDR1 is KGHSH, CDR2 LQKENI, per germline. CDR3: CASSQDRDNEQFF. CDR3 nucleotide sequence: TGTGCCAGCTCGCAAGACAGAGACAATGAGCAGTTCTTC.

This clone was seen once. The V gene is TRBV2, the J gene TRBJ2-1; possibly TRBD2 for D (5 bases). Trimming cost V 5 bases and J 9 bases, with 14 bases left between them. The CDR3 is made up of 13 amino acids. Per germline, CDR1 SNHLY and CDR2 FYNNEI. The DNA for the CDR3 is TGTGCCAGCAGTCGGGGTATCCTCGGTGAGCAGTTCTTC. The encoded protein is CASSRGILGEQFF.

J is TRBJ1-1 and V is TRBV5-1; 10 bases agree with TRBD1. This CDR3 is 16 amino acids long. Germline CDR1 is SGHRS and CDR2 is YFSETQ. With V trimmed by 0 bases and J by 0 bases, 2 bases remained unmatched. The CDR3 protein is CASSLGTGGMNTEAFF. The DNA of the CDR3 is TGCGCCAGCAGCTTGGGGACAGGGGGTATGAACACTGAAGCTTTCTTT.

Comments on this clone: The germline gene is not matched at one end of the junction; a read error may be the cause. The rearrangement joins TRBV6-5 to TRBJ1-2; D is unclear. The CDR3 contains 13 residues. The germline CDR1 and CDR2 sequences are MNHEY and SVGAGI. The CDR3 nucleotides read TGTGCCGGCAGGATACATACAGACTATGGCTACACCTTC. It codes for CAGRIHTDYGYTF.

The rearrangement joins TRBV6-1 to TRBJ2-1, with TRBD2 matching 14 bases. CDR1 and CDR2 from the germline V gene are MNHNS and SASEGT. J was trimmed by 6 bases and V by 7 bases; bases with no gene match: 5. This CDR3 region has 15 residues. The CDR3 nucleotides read TGTGCCAGCACTCGACTAGCGGGGGGGCTCAATGAGCAGTTCTTC. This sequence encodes CASTRLAGGLNEQFF.

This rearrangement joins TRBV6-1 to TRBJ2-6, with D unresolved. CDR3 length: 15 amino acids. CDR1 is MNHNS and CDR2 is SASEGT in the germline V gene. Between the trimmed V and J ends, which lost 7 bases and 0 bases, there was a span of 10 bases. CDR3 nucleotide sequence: TGTGCCAGCATCTCCAGGCCCTCTGGGGCCAACGTCCTGACTTTC. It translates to CASISRPSGANVLTF.

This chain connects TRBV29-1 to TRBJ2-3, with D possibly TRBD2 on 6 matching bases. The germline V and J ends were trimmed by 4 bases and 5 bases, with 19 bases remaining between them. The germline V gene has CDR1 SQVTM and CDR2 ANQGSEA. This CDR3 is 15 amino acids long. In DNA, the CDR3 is TGCAGCGTTGGCGGGGCCCTCATCGGGAGAGATACGCAGTATTTT. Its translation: CSVGGALIGRDTQYF.

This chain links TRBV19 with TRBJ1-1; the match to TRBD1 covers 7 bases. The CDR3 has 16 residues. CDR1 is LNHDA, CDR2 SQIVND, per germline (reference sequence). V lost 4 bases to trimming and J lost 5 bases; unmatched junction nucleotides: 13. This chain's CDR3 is CASSNLGRGQRTEAFF. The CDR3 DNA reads TGTGCCAGTAGTAACCTCGGGAGGGGGCAGCGGACTGAAGCTTTCTTT.

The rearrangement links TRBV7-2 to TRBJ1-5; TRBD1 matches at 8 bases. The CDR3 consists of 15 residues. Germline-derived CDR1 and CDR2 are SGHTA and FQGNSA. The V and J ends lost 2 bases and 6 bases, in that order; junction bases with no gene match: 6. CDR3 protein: CASSLLRDRSQPQHF. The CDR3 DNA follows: TGTGCCAGCAGCTTATTAAGGGACAGGAGTCAGCCCCAGCATTTT.